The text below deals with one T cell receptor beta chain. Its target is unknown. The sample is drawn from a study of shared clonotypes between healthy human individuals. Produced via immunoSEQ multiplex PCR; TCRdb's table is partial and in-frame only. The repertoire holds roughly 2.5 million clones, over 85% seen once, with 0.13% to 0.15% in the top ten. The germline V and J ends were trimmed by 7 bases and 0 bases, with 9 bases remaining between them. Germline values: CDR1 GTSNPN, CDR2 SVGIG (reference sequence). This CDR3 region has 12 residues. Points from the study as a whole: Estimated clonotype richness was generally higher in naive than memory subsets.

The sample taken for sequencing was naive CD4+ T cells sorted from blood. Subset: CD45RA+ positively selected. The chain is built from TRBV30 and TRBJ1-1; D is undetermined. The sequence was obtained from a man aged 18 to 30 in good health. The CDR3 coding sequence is TGTGCCTACGGACGGTTGAACACTGAAGCTTTCTTT. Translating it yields CAYGRLNTEAFF.